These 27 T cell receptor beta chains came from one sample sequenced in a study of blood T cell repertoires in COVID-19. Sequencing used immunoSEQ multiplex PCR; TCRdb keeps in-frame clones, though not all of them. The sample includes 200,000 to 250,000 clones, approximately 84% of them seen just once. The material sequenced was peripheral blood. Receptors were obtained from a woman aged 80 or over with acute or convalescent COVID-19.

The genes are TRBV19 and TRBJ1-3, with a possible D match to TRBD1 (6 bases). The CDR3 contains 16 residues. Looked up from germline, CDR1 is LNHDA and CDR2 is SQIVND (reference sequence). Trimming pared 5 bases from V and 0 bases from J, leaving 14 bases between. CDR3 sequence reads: CASSVAGTLSGNTIYF. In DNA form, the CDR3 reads TGTGCCAGTAGTGTTGCCGGGACACTCTCTGGAAACACCATATATTTT.

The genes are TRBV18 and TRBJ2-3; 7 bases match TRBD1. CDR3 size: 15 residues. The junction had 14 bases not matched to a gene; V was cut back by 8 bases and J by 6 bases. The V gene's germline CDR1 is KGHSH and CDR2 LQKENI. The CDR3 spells CASDALSQGVDTQYF. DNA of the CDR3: TGTGCCAGCGACGCCCTTTCCCAGGGGGTTGATACGCAGTATTTT. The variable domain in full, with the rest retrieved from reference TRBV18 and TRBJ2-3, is NAGVMQNPRHLVRRRGQEARLRCSPMKGHSHVYWYRQLPEEGLKFMVYLQKENIIDESGMPKERFSAEFPKEGPSILRIQQVVRGDSAAYFCASDALSQGVDTQYFGPGTRLTVL.

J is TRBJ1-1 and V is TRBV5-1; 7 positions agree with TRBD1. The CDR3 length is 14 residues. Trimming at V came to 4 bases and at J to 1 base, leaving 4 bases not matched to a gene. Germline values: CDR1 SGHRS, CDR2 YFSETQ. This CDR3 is CASSPGTANTEAFF. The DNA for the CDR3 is TGCGCCAGCAGCCCAGGGACAGCGAACACTGAAGCTTTCTTT.

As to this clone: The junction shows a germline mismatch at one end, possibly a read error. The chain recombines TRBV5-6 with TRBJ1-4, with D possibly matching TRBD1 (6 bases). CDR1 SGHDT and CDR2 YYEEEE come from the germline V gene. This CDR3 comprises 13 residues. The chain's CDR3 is CASRLDSNEKLFF. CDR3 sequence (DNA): TGTGCCAGCAGGTTGGACAGTAATGAAAAACTGTTTTTT.

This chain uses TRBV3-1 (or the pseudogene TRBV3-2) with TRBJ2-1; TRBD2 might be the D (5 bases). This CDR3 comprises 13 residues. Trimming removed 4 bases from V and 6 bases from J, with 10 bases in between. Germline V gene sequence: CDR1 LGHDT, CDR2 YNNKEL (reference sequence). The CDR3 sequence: CASSPRASNEQFF. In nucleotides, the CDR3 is TGTGCCAGCAGCCCGCGGGCTAGCAATGAGCAGTTCTTC.

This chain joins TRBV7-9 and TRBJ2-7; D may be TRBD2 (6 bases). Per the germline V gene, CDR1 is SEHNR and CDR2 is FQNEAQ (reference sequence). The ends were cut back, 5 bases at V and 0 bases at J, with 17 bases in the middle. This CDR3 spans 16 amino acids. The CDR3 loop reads CASSHPGLPSSYEQYF. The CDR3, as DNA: TGTGCCAGCAGCCACCCCGGACTACCGAGCTCCTACGAGCAGTACTTC.

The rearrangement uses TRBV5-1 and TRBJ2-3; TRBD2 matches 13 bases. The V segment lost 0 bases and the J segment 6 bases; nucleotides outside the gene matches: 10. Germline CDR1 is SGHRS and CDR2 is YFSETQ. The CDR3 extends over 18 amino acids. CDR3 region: CASSLGPLLAGGTDTQYF. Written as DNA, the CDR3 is TGCGCCAGCAGCTTGGGCCCCCTACTAGCGGGAGGGACGGATACGCAGTATTTT.

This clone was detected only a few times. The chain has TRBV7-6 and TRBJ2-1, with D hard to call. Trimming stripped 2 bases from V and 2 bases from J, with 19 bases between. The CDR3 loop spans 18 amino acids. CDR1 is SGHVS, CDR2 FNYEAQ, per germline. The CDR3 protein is CASSLTAPTRLPYNEQFF. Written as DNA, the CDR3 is TGTGCCAGCAGCTTAACAGCACCGACCCGCCTGCCCTACAATGAGCAGTTCTTC.

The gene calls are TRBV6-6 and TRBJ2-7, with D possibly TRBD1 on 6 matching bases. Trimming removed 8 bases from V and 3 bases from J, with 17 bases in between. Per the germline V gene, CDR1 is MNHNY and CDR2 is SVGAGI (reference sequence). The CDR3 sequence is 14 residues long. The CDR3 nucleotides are TGTGCCAGCCGAAACCTTCTAGGGGGCTACGAGCAGTACTTC. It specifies CASRNLLGGYEQYF.

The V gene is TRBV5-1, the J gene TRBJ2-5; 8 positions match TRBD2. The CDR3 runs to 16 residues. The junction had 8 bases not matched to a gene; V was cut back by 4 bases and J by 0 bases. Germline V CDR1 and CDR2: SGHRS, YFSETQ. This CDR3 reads CASSPGVSGNQETQYF. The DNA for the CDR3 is TGCGCCAGCAGCCCTGGTGTTAGCGGGAACCAAGAGACCCAGTACTTC.

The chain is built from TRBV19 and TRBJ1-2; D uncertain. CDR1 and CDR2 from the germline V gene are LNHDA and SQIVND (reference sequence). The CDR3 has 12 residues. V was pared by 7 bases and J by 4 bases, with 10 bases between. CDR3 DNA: TGTGCCAGTACCCGGGCGGGCTATGGCTACACCTTC. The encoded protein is CASTRAGYGYTF.

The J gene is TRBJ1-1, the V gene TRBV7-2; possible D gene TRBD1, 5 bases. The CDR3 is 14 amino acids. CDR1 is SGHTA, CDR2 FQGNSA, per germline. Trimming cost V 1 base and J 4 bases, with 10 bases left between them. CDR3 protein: CASSLVRGSTEAFF. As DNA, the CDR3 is TGTGCCAGCAGCTTAGTTCGGGGGTCCACTGAAGCTTTCTTT. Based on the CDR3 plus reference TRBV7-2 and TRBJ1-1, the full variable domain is GAGVSQSPSNKVTEKGKDVELRCDPISGHTALYWYRQSLGQGLEFLIYFQGNSAPDKSGLPSDRFSAERTGGSVSTLTIQRTQQEDSAVYLCASSLVRGSTEAFFGQGTRLTVV.

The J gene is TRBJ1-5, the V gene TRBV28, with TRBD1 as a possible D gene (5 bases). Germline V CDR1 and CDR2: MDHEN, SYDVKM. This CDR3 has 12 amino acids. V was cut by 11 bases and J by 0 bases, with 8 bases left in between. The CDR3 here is CALGGSNQPQHF. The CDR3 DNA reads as TGTGCCCTCGGGGGTAGCAATCAGCCCCAGCATTTT.

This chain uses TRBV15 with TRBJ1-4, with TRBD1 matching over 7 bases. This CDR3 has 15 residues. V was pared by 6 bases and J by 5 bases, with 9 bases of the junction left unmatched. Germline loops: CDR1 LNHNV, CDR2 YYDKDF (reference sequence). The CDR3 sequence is CATSRPGQKNEKLFF. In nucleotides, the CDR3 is TGTGCCACCAGTCGTCCGGGACAGAAAAATGAAAAACTGTTTTTT.

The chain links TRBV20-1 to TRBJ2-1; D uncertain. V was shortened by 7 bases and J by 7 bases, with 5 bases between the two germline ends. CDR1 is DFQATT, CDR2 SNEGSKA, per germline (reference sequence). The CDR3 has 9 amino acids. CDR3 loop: CSVGNEQFF. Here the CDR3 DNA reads TGCAGTGTCGGGAATGAGCAGTTCTTC.

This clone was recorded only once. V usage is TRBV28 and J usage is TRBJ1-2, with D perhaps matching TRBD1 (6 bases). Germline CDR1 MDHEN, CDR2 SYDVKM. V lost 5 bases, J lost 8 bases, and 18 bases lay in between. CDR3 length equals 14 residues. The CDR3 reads CASSQPRARGGYTF. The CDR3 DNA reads TGTGCCAGCAGTCAACCCCGGGCGAGGGGGGGCTACACCTTC.

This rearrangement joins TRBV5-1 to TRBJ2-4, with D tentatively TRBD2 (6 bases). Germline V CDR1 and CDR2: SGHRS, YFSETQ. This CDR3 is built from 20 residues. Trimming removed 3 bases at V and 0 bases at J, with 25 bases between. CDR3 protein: CASSSASGAGPRLAKNIQYF. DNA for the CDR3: TGCGCCAGCAGCTCAGCTTCGGGAGCAGGTCCTAGGCTAGCCAAAAACATTCAGTACTTC.

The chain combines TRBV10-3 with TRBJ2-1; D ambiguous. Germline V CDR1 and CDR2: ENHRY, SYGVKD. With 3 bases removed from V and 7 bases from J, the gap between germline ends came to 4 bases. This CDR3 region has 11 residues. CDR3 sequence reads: CAISESNEQFF. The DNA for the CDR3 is TGTGCCATCAGTGAATCGAATGAGCAGTTCTTC.

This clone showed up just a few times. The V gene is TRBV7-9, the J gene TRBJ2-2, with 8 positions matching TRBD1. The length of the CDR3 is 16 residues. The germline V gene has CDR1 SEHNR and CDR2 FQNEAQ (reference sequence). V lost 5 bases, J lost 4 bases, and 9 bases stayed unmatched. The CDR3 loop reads CASSHLGQGVTGELFF. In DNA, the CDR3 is TGTGCCAGCAGCCACCTCGGACAGGGTGTCACCGGGGAGCTGTTTTTT. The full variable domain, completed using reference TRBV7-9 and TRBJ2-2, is DTGVSQNPRHKITKRGQNVTFRCDPISEHNRLYWYRQTLGQGPEFLTYFQNEAQLEKSRLLSDRFSAERPKGSFSTLEIQRTEQGDSAMYLCASSHLGQGVTGELFFGEGSRLTVL.

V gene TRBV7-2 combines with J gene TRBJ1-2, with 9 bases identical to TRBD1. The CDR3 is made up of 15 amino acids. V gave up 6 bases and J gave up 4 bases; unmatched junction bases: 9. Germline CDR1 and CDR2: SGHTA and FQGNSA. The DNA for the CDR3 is TGTGCCAGCAGGTTGGGACAGGGAACCAGCTATGGCTACACCTTC. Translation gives CASRLGQGTSYGYTF.

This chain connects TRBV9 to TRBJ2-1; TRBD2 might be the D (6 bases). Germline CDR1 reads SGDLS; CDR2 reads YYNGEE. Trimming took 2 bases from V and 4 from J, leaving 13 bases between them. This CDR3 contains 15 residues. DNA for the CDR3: TGTGCCAGCAGCGTCGTCGGGGACTTATACAATGAGCAGTTCTTC. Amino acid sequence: CASSVVGDLYNEQFF. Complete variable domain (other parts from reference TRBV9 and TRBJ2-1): DSGVTQTPKHLITATGQRVTLRCSPRSGDLSVYWYQQSLDQGLQFLIQYYNGEERAKGNILERFSAQQFPDLHSELNLSSLELGDSALYFCASSVVGDLYNEQFFGPGTRLTVL.

The CDR3 DNA follows: TGTGCCAGCAGTGAGCGTCAGGGCCTTGAGGAGCAGTACTTC. Protein sequence: CASSERQGLEEQYF. The V and J genes are TRBV2 and TRBJ2-7; a weak D match, TRBD1 (5 bases). Trimming stripped 3 bases from V and 7 bases from J, with 16 bases between. From germline, CDR1 is SNHLY and CDR2 FYNNEI. This CDR3 spans 14 amino acids.

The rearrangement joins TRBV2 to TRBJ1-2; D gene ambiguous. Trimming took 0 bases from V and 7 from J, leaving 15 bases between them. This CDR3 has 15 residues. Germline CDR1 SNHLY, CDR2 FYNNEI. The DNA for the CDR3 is TGTGCCAGCAGTGAAGCGCTGGCAGGTTTCAGTGGCTACACCTTC. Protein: CASSEALAGFSGYTF.

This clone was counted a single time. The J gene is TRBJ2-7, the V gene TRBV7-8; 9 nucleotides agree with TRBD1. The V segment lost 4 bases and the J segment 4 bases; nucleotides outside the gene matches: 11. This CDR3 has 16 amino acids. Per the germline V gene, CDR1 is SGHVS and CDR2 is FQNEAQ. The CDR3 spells CASSSNRDRDRYEQYF. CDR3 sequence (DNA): TGTGCCAGCAGCTCCAACCGGGACAGGGATAGGTACGAGCAGTACTTC. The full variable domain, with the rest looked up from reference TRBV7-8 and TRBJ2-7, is GAGVSQSPRYKVAKRGQDVALRCDPISGHVSLFWYQQALGQGPEFLTYFQNEAQLDKSGLPSDRFFAERPEGSVSTLKIQRTQQEDSAVYLCASSSNRDRDRYEQYFGPGTRLTVT.

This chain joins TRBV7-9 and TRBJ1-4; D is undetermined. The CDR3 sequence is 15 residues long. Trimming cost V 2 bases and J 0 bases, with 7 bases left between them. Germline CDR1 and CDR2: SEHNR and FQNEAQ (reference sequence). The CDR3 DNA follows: TGTGCCAGCAGCTTAACCAGTTCAACTAATGAAAAACTGTTTTTT. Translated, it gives CASSLTSSTNEKLFF.

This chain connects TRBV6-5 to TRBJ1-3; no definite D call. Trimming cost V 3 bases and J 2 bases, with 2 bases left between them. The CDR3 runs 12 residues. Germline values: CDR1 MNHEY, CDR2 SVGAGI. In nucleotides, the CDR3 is TGTGCCAGCAGTTATACTGGAAACACCATATATTTT. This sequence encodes CASSYTGNTIYF.

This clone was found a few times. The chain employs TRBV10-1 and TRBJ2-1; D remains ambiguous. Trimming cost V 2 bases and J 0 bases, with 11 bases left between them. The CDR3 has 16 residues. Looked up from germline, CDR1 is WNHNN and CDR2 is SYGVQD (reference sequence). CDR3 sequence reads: CASSEVETDSYNEQFF. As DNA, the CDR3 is TGCGCCAGCAGTGAGGTGGAGACGGACTCCTACAATGAGCAGTTCTTC.